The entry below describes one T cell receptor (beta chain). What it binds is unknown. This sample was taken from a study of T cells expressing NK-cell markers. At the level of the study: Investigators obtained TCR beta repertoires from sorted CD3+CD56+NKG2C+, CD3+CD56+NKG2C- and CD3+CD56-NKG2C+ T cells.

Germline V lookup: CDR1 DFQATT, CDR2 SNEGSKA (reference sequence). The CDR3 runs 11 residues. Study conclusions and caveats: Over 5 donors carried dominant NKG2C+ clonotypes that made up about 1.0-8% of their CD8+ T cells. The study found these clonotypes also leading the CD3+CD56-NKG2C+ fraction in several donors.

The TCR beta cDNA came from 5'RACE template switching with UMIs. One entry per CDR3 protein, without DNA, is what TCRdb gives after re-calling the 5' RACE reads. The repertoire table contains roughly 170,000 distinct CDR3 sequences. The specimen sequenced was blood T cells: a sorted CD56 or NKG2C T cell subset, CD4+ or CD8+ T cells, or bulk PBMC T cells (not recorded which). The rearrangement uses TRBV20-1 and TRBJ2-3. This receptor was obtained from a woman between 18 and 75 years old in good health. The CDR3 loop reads CSAFSPDTQYF.